A selection of T cell receptor beta chains follows, all from one sample in a study of OX40 agonist ivuxolimab in advanced cancers. Repertoires were generated with immunoSEQ multiplex PCR, while TCRdb's copy carries only in-frame clones and drops some. The data hold 40,000 to 45,000 clones, with 85% to 90% observed a single time. Specimen: CD4+ or CD8+ T cells sorted from blood, collected in a trial of the OX40 agonist ivuxolimab. These receptors all stem from an adult with an advanced solid tumor such as melanoma, head and neck, liver or kidney cancer. The CDR3 runs from the conserved cysteine through the conserved F or W. Each record gives: D gene, J gene, clone size, V gene, CDR3 protein, CDR3 DNA. A D gene is named only where the DNA matches it firmly. Where a row states a size, it is once, few, many or the class of an expanded clone; other rows omit it.

NA,TRBJ2-3,NA,TRBV11-2,CASSLAGGGTDTQYF,TGTGCCAGCAGCTTAGCGGGGGGCGGGACAGATACGCAGTATTTT
NA,TRBJ1-3,NA,TRBV10-3,CATKGDPSGNTIYF,TGTGCCACCAAGGGTGACCCCTCTGGAAACACCATATATTTT
NA,TRBJ1-2,NA,TRBV7-9,CASSLGRTYGYTF,TGTGCCAGCAGCTTAGGACGGACCTATGGCTACACCTTC
TRBD1,TRBJ1-2,few,TRBV27,CASSKTPDRGVYGYTF,TGTGCCAGCAGTAAAACTCCGGACAGGGGCGTCTATGGCTACACCTTC
NA,TRBJ2-5,NA,TRBV4-1,CASSQASPGRAQETQYF,TGCGCCAGCAGCCAAGCGTCCCCTGGACGGGCCCAAGAGACCCAGTACTTC
NA,TRBJ1-5,NA,TRBV6-1,CASSPYRDQPQHF,TGTGCCAGCAGTCCCTACAGGGATCAGCCCCAGCATTTT
TRBD1,TRBJ1-1,NA,TRBV5-4,CASSLGQGAYEAFF,TGTGCCAGCAGCTTGGGACAGGGGGCGTATGAAGCTTTCTTT
TRBD2,TRBJ2-5,NA,TRBV18,CASSPLTSGREETQYF,TGTGCCAGCTCACCGCTGACTAGCGGGAGGGAAGAGACCCAGTACTTC
NA,TRBJ1-3,NA,TRBV30,CAWSAWGGLRNTIYF,TGTGCCTGGAGTGCATGGGGGGGTCTCCGAAACACCATATATTTT
NA,TRBJ1-3,NA,TRBV28,CASRAKGGNTIYF,TGTGCCAGCAGAGCTAAAGGGGGAAACACCATATATTTT
TRBD1,TRBJ2-7,NA,TRBV25-1,CASSASPGTGGRYEQYF,TGTGCCAGCAGTGCCAGCCCCGGGACAGGGGGCAGGTACGAGCAGTACTTC
NA,TRBJ2-5,NA,TRBV28,CASSFSRLEEQYF,TGTGCCAGCAGTTTTTCCAGGCTTGAGGAGCAGTACTTC
TRBD1,TRBJ2-3,NA,TRBV9,CASSAGQAPSTDTQYF,TGTGCCAGCAGCGCCGGACAGGCCCCTAGCACAGATACGCAGTATTTT
NA,TRBJ2-1,NA,TRBV7-8,CASSFTLGGTYNEQFF,TGTGCCAGCAGCTTCACCCTAGGAGGGACCTACAATGAGCAGTTCTTC
TRBD2,TRBJ2-1,NA,TRBV25-1,CASSAEWGGSQFF,TGTGCCAGCAGTGCCGAATGGGGGGGTTCGCAGTTCTTC
NA,TRBJ2-1,NA,TRBV7-8,CASSPGPNYNEQFF,TGTGCCAGCAGCCCGGGGCCCAACTACAATGAGCAGTTCTTC
NA,TRBJ2-5,NA,TRBV11-2,CASSLARETQYF,TGTGCCAGCAGCTTAGCTCGAGAGACCCAGTACTTC
NA,TRBJ2-7,NA,TRBV19,CASSPPYSYEQYF,TGTGCCAGTAGCCCGCCTTACTCCTACGAGCAGTACTTC
NA,TRBJ1-2,NA,TRBV7-2,CASSRDRNGYGYTF,TGTGCCAGCAGCAGAGACAGGAACGGCTATGGCTACACCTTC
TRBD1,TRBJ1-2,NA,TRBV9,CASSPHPDRGAYYGYTF,TGTGCCAGCAGCCCCCACCCCGACAGGGGGGCCTACTATGGCTACACCTTC
NA,TRBJ2-2,NA,TRBV30,CAWSPRGVVQGVDTGELFF,TGTGCCTGGAGCCCGCGGGGAGTTGTGCAGGGCGTCGACACCGGGGAGCTGTTTTTT